What follows are 28 T cell receptor beta chains derived from one specimen sequenced in a study of blood T cells in healthy people across ages (dated by TCRdb to the mid-2010s). The library was built by means of 5' RACE. The second PCR ran for roughly 6 to 11 cycles and used a J-beta primer mix along with a sample-barcoded 5' primer. TCRdb reprocessing: public reads trimmed at Q25 with fastp, clones called with MiXCR, in-frame beta chains kept. Records with the same CDR3 protein are collapsed into one entry carrying the most frequent genes and DNA. The sample data list approximately 2,000,000 distinct CDR3 sequences, and about two fifths of these were observed just once. The ten largest clones represent under 25% of the sample. The sequencing sample was made of blood. Every receptor here comes from a human donor in good health.

Only one count was recorded for this clonotype. A read error may account for a junction end that differs from germline. CDR3 coding DNA: TGCGCCAACAGCCCCCATCGGACAGGGGGTAGCACTGAAGCTTTCTTT. It specifies CANSPHRTGGSTEAFF. The rearrangement links TRBV5-1 to TRBJ1-1; 10 bases are a match to TRBD1. From germline, CDR1 is SGHRS and CDR2 YFSETQ. The CDR3 is made up of 16 amino acids. Using reference TRBV5-1 and TRBJ1-1 for the parts outside the CDR3, the full variable domain is KAGVTQTPRYLIKTRGQQVTLSCSPISGHRSVSWYQQTPGQGLQFLFEYFSETQRNKGNFPGRFSGRQFSNSRSEMNVSTLELGDSALYLCANSPHRTGGSTEAFFGQGTRLTVV.

This chain links TRBV4-2 with TRBJ2-7, with 10 positions matching TRBD2. CDR1 LGHNA and CDR2 YNFKEQ come from the germline V gene. Germline trimming cut 0 bases from V and 5 bases from J; bases unmatched to any gene: 16. The CDR3 is made up of 19 amino acids. In nucleotides, the CDR3 is TGTGCCAGCAGCCAAGATCCAGCGGGGGGGCGAATAGGAGTCGACGAGCAGTACTTC. It encodes CASSQDPAGGRIGVDEQYF.

This chain joins TRBV29-1 and TRBJ1-2, with D uncertain. V was cut by 3 bases and J by 7 bases, with 9 bases left in between. From germline, CDR1 is SQVTM and CDR2 ANQGSEA. The CDR3 totals 11 residues. The CDR3 nucleotides are TGCAGCGTTGATGAGGACCTTGGCTACACCTTC. Encoded protein: CSVDEDLGYTF.

This clonotype was counted a few times. The chain couples TRBV7-9 to TRBJ2-6; the D is unclear. Trimming stripped 5 bases from V and 4 bases from J, with 12 bases between. The CDR3 runs to 15 residues. Germline CDR1 is SEHNR and CDR2 is FQNEAQ (reference sequence). The CDR3 bases are TGTGCCAGCAGCCTACCTTGGGGAGGGGCCAACGTCCTGACTTTC. Protein product: CASSLPWGGANVLTF.

In regard to this clonotype: An end of the junction does not agree with germline; a read error may underlie this. CDR3 sequence (DNA): TGTGCCATCAGACAGACAGGGTGGAACGCTGAAGCTTTCTTT. Translation: CAIRQTGWNAEAFF. V gene TRBV10-3 combines with J gene TRBJ1-1; 7 bases line up with TRBD1. The CDR3 totals 14 residues. Germline V gene data show CDR1 as ENHRY and CDR2 as SYGVKD.

V and J are TRBV5-1 and TRBJ2-1; D remains ambiguous. Germline V CDR1 and CDR2: SGHRS, YFSETQ. CDR3 length equals 15 residues. Trimming removed 3 bases from V and 4 bases from J, with 14 bases in between. DNA for the CDR3: TGCGCCAGCAGCTCCGCCGTCAACAGATACAATGAGCAGTTCTTC. As protein: CASSSAVNRYNEQFF.

The V and J genes are TRBV7-2 and TRBJ1-2; D gene uncertain. V shed 0 bases and J shed 8 bases, with 16 bases lying between them. This CDR3 is 15 amino acids long. CDR1 SGHTA and CDR2 FQGNSA come from the germline V gene. DNA of the CDR3: TGTGCCAGCAGCTTAGCCGGCTCTTCAGGAGTAGGCTACACCTTC. Its protein is CASSLAGSSGVGYTF. The variable domain in full, with the rest retrieved from reference TRBV7-2 and TRBJ1-2, is GAGVSQSPSNKVTEKGKDVELRCDPISGHTALYWYRQSLGQGLEFLIYFQGNSAPDKSGLPSDRFSAERTGGSVSTLTIQRTQQEDSAVYLCASSLAGSSGVGYTFGSGTRLTVV.

The chain combines TRBV10-3 with TRBJ2-5; 11 positions agree with TRBD1. The CDR3 runs 19 residues. V shed 2 bases and J 3 bases; nucleotides not matched to a gene: 14. Germline V gene data show CDR1 as ENHRY and CDR2 as SYGVKD. This CDR3 is CAISEAGTGGTGAKETQYF. In DNA form, the CDR3 reads TGTGCCATCAGTGAGGCCGGGACAGGGGGAACAGGAGCCAAAGAGACCCAGTACTTC.

The table lists this clonotype with a few counts. The junction departs from germline at one end; a sequencing error may be responsible. The gene calls are TRBV5-6 and TRBJ2-7; 7 nucleotides align to TRBD2. Germline V gene lookup returns CDR1 SGHDT and CDR2 YYEEEE. CDR3 length: 17 amino acids. CDR3: CASSLFVGGGLTYGQYF. As DNA, the CDR3 is TGTGCCAGCAGCTTGTTCGTCGGCGGGGGACTAACCTACGGGCAGTACTTC.

The table lists this clonotype with a few counts. V usage is TRBV12-3 or TRBV12-4 and J usage is TRBJ2-1; TRBD2 agrees at 8 bases. Unmatched junction bases numbered 8, after V lost 6 bases and J lost 7 bases. CDR3 length equals 14 residues. CDR3 loop: CASRGLGLGNEQFF. The CDR3, as DNA: TGTGCCAGCAGGGGACTAGGTTTAGGTAATGAGCAGTTCTTC.

The chain combines TRBV9 with TRBJ1-5; D uncertain. V dropped 4 bases and J dropped 6 bases, with 14 bases sitting between them. CDR3 size: 14 residues. The germline gives CDR1 SGDLS, CDR2 YYNGEE. CDR3 protein: CASSPDVRGQPQHF. CDR3 nucleotide sequence: TGTGCCAGCAGCCCGGACGTACGTGGTCAGCCCCAGCATTTT.

The rearrangement links TRBV27 to TRBJ2-7; possibly TRBD1 or TRBD2 for D (5 bases each). V lost 8 bases and J 3 bases, leaving 14 bases between the germline ends. The CDR3 extends over 13 amino acids. From germline, CDR1 is MNHEY and CDR2 SMNVEV (reference sequence). The CDR3 coding sequence is TGTGCCAGCGGGTTTTTGAGGGGCTACGAGCAGTACTTC. Protein sequence: CASGFLRGYEQYF.

This clonotype was seen a handful of times. The chain is built from TRBV7-9 and TRBJ2-1; 7 bases match TRBD2. CDR3 length equals 15 residues. Per the germline V gene, CDR1 is SEHNR and CDR2 is FQNEAQ (reference sequence). Trimming cost V 7 bases and J 5 bases; bases outside gene matches: 11. The CDR3 coding sequence is TGTGCCAGCACCCTTTGGGGAGGGGCAGACAATGAGCAGTTCTTC. Translation: CASTLWGGADNEQFF.

This chain uses TRBV6-2 or TRBV6-3 with TRBJ2-2, with D perhaps being TRBD1 or TRBD2 (5 bases each). Germline CDR1 is MNHEY and CDR2 is SVGEGT. The length of the CDR3 is 18 residues. V gave up 2 bases and J gave up 3 bases, with 19 bases separating them. CDR3 bases: TGTGCCAGCAGTTACGCCCCTACGGGGCGGTTGGACACCGGGGAGCTGTTTTTT. The encoded protein is CASSYAPTGRLDTGELFF.

The chain has TRBV12-3 or TRBV12-4 and TRBJ1-6; 8 positions match TRBD1. V shed 6 bases, J shed 4 bases, and the junction held 2 bases outside the gene matches. The CDR3 consists of 14 residues. The DNA for the CDR3 is TGTGCCAGCAGAAGGACAGGGTATAATTCACCCCTCCACTTT. Its translation is CASRRTGYNSPLHF.

This clonotype has a handful of counts. This rearrangement joins TRBV4-3 to TRBJ2-1, with D maybe TRBD1 (5 bases). The CDR3 has 14 amino acids. V was pared by 3 bases and J by 3 bases, with 9 bases between. From germline, CDR1 is LGHNA and CDR2 YSLEER. CDR3 DNA: TGCGCCAGCAGCCAGTATACAGGCTACAATGAGCAGTTCTTC. Its translation: CASSQYTGYNEQFF.

This clonotype was counted between two and nine times. In DNA, the CDR3 is TGTGCCAGCAGCTTAGTGGTAATGGCGGATACCTATGGCTACACCTTC. It is translated as CASSLVVMADTYGYTF. The genes are TRBV7-9 and TRBJ1-2, with D unclear. V gave up 1 base and J gave up 4 bases, with 16 bases separating them. In germline, CDR1 is SEHNR, CDR2 FQNEAQ (reference sequence). This CDR3 region has 16 residues.

This rearrangement joins TRBV7-2 to TRBJ2-1; tentatively, D is TRBD2 (5 bases). The CDR3 sequence is 15 residues long. V was clipped by 5 bases and J by 4 bases, with 15 bases between them. Looked up from germline, CDR1 is SGHTA and CDR2 is FQGNSA. The CDR3 is CASSKTSEGYNEQFF. DNA of the CDR3: TGTGCCAGCAGCAAGACATCTGAGGGATACAATGAGCAGTTCTTC. Drawing the rest from reference TRBV7-2 and TRBJ2-1, the complete variable domain is GAGVSQSPSNKVTEKGKDVELRCDPISGHTALYWYRQSLGQGLEFLIYFQGNSAPDKSGLPSDRFSAERTGGSVSTLTIQRTQQEDSAVYLCASSKTSEGYNEQFFGPGTRLTVL.

The chain couples TRBV28 to TRBJ2-5; 12 nucleotides align to TRBD2. Germline V gene lookup returns CDR1 MDHEN and CDR2 SYDVKM. J gave up 5 bases and V 10 bases, and 8 bases lay outside the gene matches. The CDR3 runs 14 residues. The CDR3: CAIETSGGGETQYF. CDR3 coding DNA: TGTGCCATCGAGACTAGCGGGGGCGGGGAGACCCAGTACTTC.

Concerning this clonotype: A junction boundary mismatches the germline segment, possibly from a read error. This chain links TRBV5-1 with TRBJ2-1; a possible D gene is TRBD1 (6 bases). The CDR3 sequence is 15 residues long. CDR1 is SGHRS and CDR2 is YFSETQ in the germline V gene. The DNA for the CDR3 is TGCGCCGGCAGCTTCTCCCAGGGGCAATACAATGAGCAGTTCTTC. Protein: CAGSFSQGQYNEQFF.

The V call is TRBV7-2, the J call TRBJ1-1; D gene ambiguous. CDR1 SGHTA and CDR2 FQGNSA come from the germline V gene. The V end was cut by 4 bases, the J end by 0 bases, with 9 bases between. The CDR3 extends over 14 amino acids. The CDR3 sequence is CASSSQPMNTEAFF. As DNA, the CDR3 is TGTGCCAGCAGCTCCCAGCCCATGAACACTGAAGCTTTCTTT.

This clonotype has at least ten counts. This rearrangement joins TRBV7-9 to TRBJ2-1; 9 nucleotides agree with TRBD1. The CDR3 has 15 amino acids. The germline V gene encodes CDR1 SEHNR and CDR2 FQNEAQ (reference sequence). Unmatched junction bases numbered 6, after V lost 5 bases and J lost 4 bases. The CDR3 sequence: CASSPRDREYNEQFF. In nucleotides, the CDR3 is TGTGCCAGCAGCCCCCGGGACAGGGAGTACAATGAGCAGTTCTTC. The variable domain in full, completed from reference TRBV7-9 and TRBJ2-1, reads DTGVSQNPRHKITKRGQNVTFRCDPISEHNRLYWYRQTLGQGPEFLTYFQNEAQLEKSRLLSDRFSAERPKGSFSTLEIQRTEQGDSAMYLCASSPRDREYNEQFFGPGTRLTVL.

To note about this clonotype: Sequence at one end of the junction differs from germline and may be a read error. The chain joins TRBV25-1 to TRBJ2-2, with TRBD2 matching 8 bases. CDR1 is MGHDK, CDR2 SYGVNS, per germline. This CDR3 comprises 15 residues. This CDR3 reads CASSEPGTSTGERFF. The CDR3 nucleotides are TGTGCCAGCAGTGAACCCGGGACTAGTACCGGGGAGCGGTTTTTT.

This clonotype appeared many times. The rearrangement uses TRBV29-1 and TRBJ1-2, with 10 bases matching TRBD1. Germline loops: CDR1 SQVTM, CDR2 ANQGSEA. The CDR3 is made up of 13 amino acids. V shed 4 bases, J shed 7 bases, and the junction held 6 bases outside the gene matches. The CDR3 here is CSVGDRGYSGYTF. Written as DNA, the CDR3 is TGCAGCGTTGGGGACAGGGGATATTCTGGCTACACCTTC.

The chain joins TRBV7-9 to TRBJ1-1, with D possibly being TRBD1 (6 bases). V dropped 5 bases and J dropped 5 bases, with 15 bases sitting between them. CDR1 and CDR2 from the germline V gene are SEHNR and FQNEAQ (reference sequence). The CDR3 sequence is 14 residues long. The CDR3 DNA reads TGTGCCAGCAGCACGAAACAGGGTGGGACTGAAGCTTTCTTT. This gives the protein CASSTKQGGTEAFF.

This clonotype was seen more than once but under ten times. The chain employs TRBV28 and TRBJ2-1; TRBD1 matches at 11 bases. Germline V CDR1 and CDR2: MDHEN, SYDVKM. This CDR3 contains 16 residues. Trimming cost V 4 bases and J 9 bases; bases outside gene matches: 11. The CDR3 region is CASSSTGQGDGREQFF. For the CDR3, the DNA is TGTGCCAGCAGTTCGACGGGACAGGGGGACGGTCGTGAGCAGTTCTTC. The full variable domain, with the rest looked up from reference TRBV28 and TRBJ2-1, is DVKVTQSSRYLVKRTGEKVFLECVQDMDHENMFWYRQDPGLGLRLIYFSYDVKMKEKGDIPEGYSVSREKKERFSLILESASTNQTSMYLCASSSTGQGDGREQFFGPGTRLTVL.

This clonotype was found a few times. This sequence joins TRBV28 and TRBJ2-7; 8 nucleotides match TRBD1. The J call is doubtful: the DNA matches TRBJ2-5 better. The CDR3 runs to 15 residues. Germline V gene data show CDR1 as MDHEN and CDR2 as SYDVKM. The CDR3 loop is CASSSPPTGAKTQYF. The CDR3 coding sequence is TGTGCCAGCAGTTCACCTCCGACAGGGGCAAAGACCCAGTACTTC.

The chain combines TRBV4-3 with TRBJ1-2; 7 bases align to TRBD1. The CDR3 sequence is 15 residues long. The V segment lost 1 base and the J segment 5 bases; nucleotides outside the gene matches: 7. The germline CDR1 and CDR2 sequences are LGHNA and YSLEER. DNA for the CDR3: TGCGCCAGCAGCCAAGCCAGGGGGGAAGCTTATGGCTACACCTTC. Its translation is CASSQARGEAYGYTF.